This is a list of T cell receptor beta chains from one sample in a study of T cells in Graves' hyperthyroidism and ophthalmopathy. One entry per CDR3 protein results from TCRdb running MiXCR on the multiplex PCR reads. The data show approximately 600,000 distinct CDR3 sequences, with 20% to 25% seen just once and roughly a third held by the top ten. Input material: blood. Receptors originate from a man aged 25 to 40 with Graves' ophthalmopathy. The CDR3 runs from the conserved cysteine through the conserved F or W. The D gene is left open where the match is weak. Clone size is stated in some rows and not others, as once, few, many or a class when expanded.

clone_size	d_call	v_call	j_call	cdr3_aa	cdr3_nt
NA	NA	TRBV19	TRBJ2-1	CGSSAQQGIDEQFF	TGTGGCAGTAGTGCACAACAGGGAATAGATGAGCAGTTCTTC
NA	NA	TRBV5-1	TRBJ1-1	CASSLAGGGDVSGTEAFF	TGCGCCAGCAGCTTGGCCGGGGGAGGGGATGTATCGGGCACTGAAGCTTTCTTT
many	TRBD2	TRBV3-1	TRBJ2-1	CASSQDQRDYNEQFF	TGTGCCAGCAGCCAAGACCAGCGGGACTACAATGAGCAGTTCTTC
NA	NA	TRBV19	TRBJ1-1	CASSILGGDTEAFF	TGTGCCAGTAGTATCCTAGGAGGGGACACTGAAGCTTTCTTT
many	TRBD2	TRBV2	TRBJ2-7	CASSGREGPDSYEQYF	TGTGCCAGCAGTGGCCGGGAGGGGCCGGACTCCTACGAGCAGTACTTC
NA	TRBD2	TRBV7-6	TRBJ2-7	CASSLATSGGYEQYF	TGTGCCAGCAGCTTAGCGACTAGCGGGGGGTACGAGCAGTACTTC
NA	TRBD2	TRBV7-9	TRBJ2-7	CASSSTQAGVIYEQYF	TGTGCCAGCAGCTCGACCCAAGCGGGAGTGATCTACGAGCAGTACTTC
few	NA	TRBV27	TRBJ2-1	CASSINRVPHNEQFF	TGTGCCAGCAGTATAAACAGGGTTCCCCACAATGAGCAGTTCTTC
few	TRBD2	TRBV28	TRBJ2-1	CASSFLGLAGGPTPEQFF	TGTGCCAGCAGTTTTCTAGGACTAGCGGGAGGGCCCACTCCTGAGCAGTTCTTC
NA	NA	TRBV2	TRBJ2-1	CASSEALVAVEQFF	TGTGCCAGCAGTGAAGCGCTTGTAGCGGTTGAGCAGTTCTTC
few	TRBD2	TRBV7-3	TRBJ2-1	CASSIARLAGVNEQFF	TGTGCCAGCAGCATAGCCCGACTAGCGGGAGTCAATGAGCAGTTCTTC
NA	NA	TRBV5-1	TRBJ1-1	CASSFDDGGRFTEAFF	TGCGCCAGCAGCTTCGACGACGGGGGACGATTCACTGAAGCTTTCTTT
many	TRBD2	TRBV27	TRBJ2-3	CASSWSSGSSPDTQYF	TGTGCCAGCAGTTGGAGTAGCGGGAGCTCGCCAGATACGCAGTATTTT
NA	NA	TRBV28	TRBJ2-3	CASSSPRVTGLDTQYF	TGTGCCAGCAGTTCCCCTCGTGTGACAGGTTTGGATACGCAGTATTTT
few	NA	TRBV9	TRBJ1-1	CASSVGGTNTEAFF	TGTGCCAGCAGCGTAGGAGGGACGAACACTGAAGCTTTCTTT
few	TRBD1	TRBV27	TRBJ2-2	CASRGQDQLGWDTGELFF	TGTGCCAGCAGAGGACAGGACCAACTGGGCTGGGACACCGGGGAGCTGTTTTTT
many	TRBD2	TRBV10-1	TRBJ2-5	CASSGQGLAGGRQETQYF	TGCGCCAGCAGTGGTCAGGGACTAGCGGGAGGGAGGCAAGAGACCCAGTACTTC
NA	TRBD1	TRBV9	TRBJ1-6	CASSYRDRDNSPLHF	TGTGCCAGCAGCTACCGGGACAGAGATAATTCACCCCTCCACTTT
NA	NA	TRBV5-1	TRBJ2-5	CASSVSSVPQETQYF	TGCGCCAGCAGCGTTTCTTCCGTACCGCAAGAGACCCAGTACTTC
NA	TRBD1	TRBV10-2	TRBJ1-6	CASWDRARLSNSPLHF	TGCGCCAGCTGGGACAGGGCTCGCTTAAGTAATTCACCCCTCCACTTT
many	NA	TRBV20-1	TRBJ1-5	CSAQGRGRGQPQHF	TGCAGTGCCCAGGGCCGGGGTCGGGGTCAGCCCCAGCATTTT
many	TRBD2	TRBV7-2	TRBJ2-7	CASTWGGLFYEQYF	TGTGCCAGCACTTGGGGGGGACTATTCTACGAGCAGTACTTC
many	TRBD2	TRBV20-1	TRBJ2-7	CSARDGSGNSYEQYF	TGCAGTGCTAGAGATGGTAGCGGGAACTCCTACGAGCAGTACTTC
few	NA	TRBV25-1	TRBJ2-5	CASSEWEETQYF	TGTGCCAGCAGTGAATGGGAAGAGACCCAGTACTTC
few	TRBD2	TRBV29-1	TRBJ2-5	CSVGNPGLHQETQYF	TGCAGCGTTGGGAATCCGGGACTACACCAAGAGACCCAGTACTTC
few	TRBD1	TRBV4-2	TRBJ1-2	CASSPGQENYGYTF	TGTGCCAGCAGCCCCGGACAGGAAAACTATGGCTACACCTTC
many	TRBD2	TRBV20-1	TRBJ2-7	CSARDPVLAGGGEQYF	TGCAGTGCTAGAGATCCTGTACTAGCGGGAGGCGGCGAGCAGTACTTC
NA	TRBD2	TRBV30	TRBJ2-7	CAWSVVLAGRNYEQYF	TGTGCCTGGAGTGTAGTACTAGCGGGAAGGAACTACGAGCAGTACTTC
many	NA	TRBV28	TRBJ1-1	CASSLETGTEAFF	TGTGCCAGCAGTCTAGAAACCGGGACAGAAGCTTTCTTT
many	TRBD2	TRBV12-3/TRBV12-4	TRBJ2-7	CASSTFSGSYEQYF	TGTGCCAGCAGTACTTTTAGCGGGAGTTACGAGCAGTACTTC
few	TRBD2	TRBV5-1	TRBJ2-1	CASSLGSLAGENNEQFF	TGCGCCAGCAGCTTGGGTAGTCTAGCGGGGGAAAACAATGAGCAGTTCTTC
few	NA	TRBV7-9	TRBJ2-3	CASSLGTPDYTDTQYF	TGTGCCAGCAGCTTAGGGACACCCGACTACACAGATACGCAGTATTTT
NA	NA	TRBV12-3/TRBV12-4	TRBJ1-2	CASSFNAYGYTF	TGTGCCAGCAGTTTTAATGCGTATGGCTACACCTTC
NA	TRBD1	TRBV5-1	TRBJ1-4	CASSPRQGVDVEKLFF	TGCGCCAGCAGTCCTCGACAGGGGGTCGATGTTGAAAAACTGTTTTTT
NA	NA	TRBV27	TRBJ1-6	CASSFLFSDSPLHF	TGTGCCAGCAGTTTCCTATTCTCGGATTCACCCCTCCACTTT
NA	NA	TRBV2	TRBJ2-5	CASSDTAVHF	TGTGCCAGCAGTGACACAGCCGTACACTTC
many	NA	TRBV3-2	TRBJ2-7	CASSQALDLQVSYEQYF	TGTGCCAGCAGCCAAGCTTTGGACTTACAGGTCTCCTACGAGCAGTACTTC
many	TRBD1	TRBV28	TRBJ1-5	CASSNGQGRNQPQHF	TGTGCCAGCAGTAACGGACAGGGACGGAATCAGCCCCAGCATTTT
NA	TRBD2	TRBV24-1	TRBJ2-2	CATSDQPSRLAGANTGELFF	TGTGCCACCAGTGATCAACCTTCTAGACTAGCGGGGGCGAACACCGGGGAGCTGTTTTTT
NA	NA	TRBV18	TRBJ1-2	CASSPPSGWRFGYTF	TGTGCCAGCTCACCACCGTCAGGGTGGAGGTTTGGCTACACCTTC